These T cell receptor beta chains were read from a single sample in a study of T cell repertoires in aging, cancer and after chemotherapy. Using its own MiXCR run on the multiplex PCR reads, TCRdb lists one record per CDR3 protein. The sample has 10,000 to 15,000 distinct CDR3 sequences; 30% to 35% are singletons. The sequencing sample was made of blood. The origin of the receptors is a human donor in good health. The donor label of this sample is uncertain. CDR3s include the opening cysteine and the closing phenylalanine or tryptophan. The order of the fields is clone size, J gene, D gene, V gene, CDR3 DNA, CDR3 protein. The D gene is left open where the match is weak. Expanded clones are given a class, and other clones once, few, many or no size at all.

>few|TRBJ1-6|.|TRBV7-9
TGTGCCAGCAGCTTTGGGCAGGGAGGTTCACCCCTCCACTTT
CASSFGQGGSPLHF
>.|TRBJ2-1|.|TRBV12-3/TRBV12-4
TGTGCCAGCAAGGAAGAGGGTGTTTACAATGAGCAGTTCTTC
CASKEEGVYNEQFF
>few|TRBJ2-5|TRBD1|TRBV18
TGTGCCAGCTCACCAGGACAGGGATCCTGGGAGACCCAGTACTTC
CASSPGQGSWETQYF
>.|TRBJ1-4|.|TRBV15
TGTGCCACCAGCAGAGATCGGTCGGGTGAAAAACTGTTTTTT
CATSRDRSGEKLFF
>.|TRBJ2-7|.|TRBV27
TGTGCCAGCAGTCCCCGGTACCGGGACCTTCCCTACGAGCAGTACTTC
CASSPRYRDLPYEQYF
>.|TRBJ2-1|.|TRBV12-3/TRBV12-4
TGTGCCAGCTCCACGGGATATCAAGAAAGCTCCTACAATGAGCAGTTCTTC
CASSTGYQESSYNEQFF
>few|TRBJ2-3|TRBD2|TRBV10-3
TGTGCCATCAGTGAGTTCGTGTTAGCGGGGGGCACAGATACGCAGTATTTT
CAISEFVLAGGTDTQYF
>few|TRBJ1-5|.|TRBV27
TGTGCCAGCAGCCCAGTGGTTCATCAGCCCCAGCATTTT
CASSPVVHQPQHF
>.|TRBJ2-5|.|TRBV5-4
TGTGCCGCAGCCAGGGAAAAGACCCAGTACTTC
CAAAREKTQYF
>few|TRBJ1-6|.|TRBV30
TGTGCCTGGAGTCAGGAGTCACCCCTCCACTTT
CAWSQESPLHF
>.|TRBJ2-3|TRBD2|TRBV5-5
TGCGCCAGCAGCTTAGCGGGGGCCCGCACAGATACGCAGTATTTT
CASSLAGARTDTQYF
>.|TRBJ2-7|.|TRBV11-1
TGTGCCAGCGAGTCTAAGGGGAGTTCTCGGTACGAGCAGTACTTC
CASESKGSSRYEQYF
>medium-sized|TRBJ1-1|TRBD1|TRBV29-1
TGCAGCGCGTGCCGGCTAACAGGGGCGAACACTGAAGCTTTCTTT
CSACRLTGANTEAFF
>.|TRBJ1-2|.|TRBV6-5
TGTGCCAGCAGTTACTACCCTAGAGGGATAGTCGATAACTATGGCTACACCTTC
CASSYYPRGIVDNYGYTF
>medium-sized|TRBJ2-7|.|TRBV6-5
TGTGCCAGCAGAGGCGGTTCGGGGTTCTACGAGCAGTACTTC
CASRGGSGFYEQYF
>.|TRBJ2-7|TRBD2|TRBV19
TGTGCCAGTAGTAGTTCGGGCCTAGCGGGGTCCTACGAGCAGTACTTC
CASSSSGLAGSYEQYF
>.|TRBJ2-2|TRBD2|TRBV12-3/TRBV12-4
TGTGCCAGCAGTTTAGGCGGGGGGAACACCGGGGAGCTGTTTTTT
CASSLGGGNTGELFF
>.|TRBJ2-3|.|TRBV27
TGTGCCAGCGCTCCCACGGAGCAGGCGTCGGGGGCAGATACGCAGTATTTT
CASAPTEQASGADTQYF
>.|TRBJ1-5|.|TRBV20-1
TGCAGTGCTAGAGATAGGTTGGGTACCAATCAGCCCCAGCATTTT
CSARDRLGTNQPQHF
>.|TRBJ1-1|.|TRBV12-3/TRBV12-4
TGTGCCAGCAGTTCAGGGTCGGGCACTGAAGCTTTCTTT
CASSSGSGTEAFF
>.|TRBJ1-2|.|TRBV6-5
TGTGCCAGCAGTTACTCTACCGGGACAATCGATAGCTACACCTTC
CASSYSTGTIDSYTF
>.|TRBJ1-2|.|TRBV20-1
TGCAGTGCCGCCGCTGTCGCCTATGGCTACACCTTC
CSAAAVAYGYTF
>.|TRBJ1-5|.|TRBV7-6
TGTGCCAGCAGCTTAGGTAACGGTAATAGCAATCAGCCCCAGCATTTT
CASSLGNGNSNQPQHF
>few|TRBJ2-7|.|TRBV6-5
TGTGCCAGCAGTTACGCCGGCTACGAGCAGTACTTC
CASSYAGYEQYF
>.|TRBJ2-7|TRBD1|TRBV6-5
TGTGCCAGCAGTTACTCGACAGGGCTGGGTGGCGAGCAGTACTTC
CASSYSTGLGGEQYF
>few|TRBJ1-2|.|TRBV7-6
TGTGCCAGCAGCTTAGGCAACGTGGCCAATCCGGGCTACACCTTC
CASSLGNVANPGYTF
>.|TRBJ2-5|.|TRBV30
TGTGCCTGGAGTACCACGGACCGGGGGAGGACCCAGTACTTC
CAWSTTDRGRTQYF
>.|TRBJ1-5|.|TRBV20-1
TGCAGTGCCCTGGTTGCAGGGGAAGATCAGCCCCAGCATTTT
CSALVAGEDQPQHF
>.|TRBJ2-7|TRBD2|TRBV12-3/TRBV12-4
TGTGCCAGCAGTTTATTCGCTAGCGGGGCTTACGAGCAGTACTTC
CASSLFASGAYEQYF
>medium-sized|TRBJ1-6|.|TRBV30
TGTGCCTGGAGTGATGGGGGTTCACCCCTCCACTTT
CAWSDGGSPLHF
>few|TRBJ1-2|TRBD1|TRBV19
TGTGCCAGTAGTATGACTCCGACAGGGGGCCTGAGGGGCTACACCTTC
CASSMTPTGGLRGYTF
>.|TRBJ2-1|.|TRBV30
TGTGCCTGGAGTTTAATTGGGGGCACCCAGGTTGAGCAGTTCTTC
CAWSLIGGTQVEQFF
>.|TRBJ2-2|.|TRBV11-1
TGTGCCAGCAGCTTAGTGCCCGGACTACCGAACACCGGGGAGCTGTTTTTT
CASSLVPGLPNTGELFF
>few|TRBJ2-7|.|TRBV15
TGTGCCACCAGCAGAGATCGTGGGGGGAGTTACGAGCAGTACTTC
CATSRDRGGSYEQYF
>.|TRBJ2-7|.|TRBV27
TGTGCCAGCAGTTACAGTTCGGGCTACGAGCAGTACTTC
CASSYSSGYEQYF
>medium-sized|TRBJ2-7|TRBD1|TRBV13
TGTGCCAGCAGCGCAACCGGGACAGGGTTCGACGAGCAGTACTTC
CASSATGTGFDEQYF
>once|TRBJ2-5|.|TRBV5-3
TGTGCCAGAAGCCTTGATGGGGGGCCCGAAGAGACCCAGTACTTC
CARSLDGGPEETQYF
>few|TRBJ2-5|.|TRBV19
TGTGCCAGTACCCGGCAGGTTGGAGAGACCCAGTACTTC
CASTRQVGETQYF
>.|TRBJ2-7|TRBD1|TRBV15
TGTGCCACCAGCAGAGCGACAGGGGGCTACGAGCAGTACTTC
CATSRATGGYEQYF
>few|TRBJ1-3|.|TRBV19
TGTGCCAGTAGGGAACAGGCCATCTCTGGAAACACCATATATTTT
CASREQAISGNTIYF
>few|TRBJ2-7|TRBD2|TRBV30
TGTGCCTGGAGTGGAGCGGGGGACGGAGAGTACTTC
CAWSGAGDGEYF
>.|TRBJ2-3|TRBD2|TRBV20-1
TGCAGTGCTCCTACCCCCAAGGGTAGCGGGGGGGCCACAGATACGCAGTATTTT
CSAPTPKGSGGATDTQYF
>.|TRBJ2-3|TRBD1|TRBV6-1
TGTGCCACCAGTGATCCCGACAGGGCAGATACGCAGTATTTT
CATSDPDRADTQYF
>.|TRBJ1-3|TRBD1|TRBV15
TGTGCCACCAGCAGGGCAGGGACAGGGAGCTCTGGAAACACCATATATTTT
CATSRAGTGSSGNTIYF